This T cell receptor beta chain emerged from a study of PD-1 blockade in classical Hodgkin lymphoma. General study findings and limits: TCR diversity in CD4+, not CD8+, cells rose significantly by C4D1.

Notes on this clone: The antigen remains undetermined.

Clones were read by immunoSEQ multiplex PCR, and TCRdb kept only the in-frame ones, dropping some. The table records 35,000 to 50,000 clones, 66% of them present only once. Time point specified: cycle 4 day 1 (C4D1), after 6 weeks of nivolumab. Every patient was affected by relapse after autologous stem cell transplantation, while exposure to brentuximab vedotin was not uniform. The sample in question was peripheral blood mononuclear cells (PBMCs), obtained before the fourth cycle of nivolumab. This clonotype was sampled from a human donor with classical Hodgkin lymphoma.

DNA for the CDR3: TGTGCCAGCAGGCTAAGGACAGGGGTCGCCTACGAGCAGTACTTC. This sequence encodes CASRLRTGVAYEQYF. The gene calls are TRBV6-5 and TRBJ2-7, with 9 positions matching TRBD1. Germline CDR1 MNHEY, CDR2 SVGAGI. The length of the CDR3 is 15 residues. V dropped 6 bases and J dropped 2; count of bases not matched to a gene: 8.